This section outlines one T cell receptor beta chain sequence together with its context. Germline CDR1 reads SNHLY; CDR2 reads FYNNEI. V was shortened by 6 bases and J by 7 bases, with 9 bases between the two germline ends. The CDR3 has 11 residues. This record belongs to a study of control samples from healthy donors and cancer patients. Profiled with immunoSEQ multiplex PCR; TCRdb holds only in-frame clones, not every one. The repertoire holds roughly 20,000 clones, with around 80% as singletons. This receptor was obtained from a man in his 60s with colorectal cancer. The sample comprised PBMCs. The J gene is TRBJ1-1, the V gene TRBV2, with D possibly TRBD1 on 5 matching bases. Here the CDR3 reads CASRDDSEAFF. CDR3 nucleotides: TGTGCCAGCAGAGATGACAGTGAAGCTTTCTTT.